What follows are 20 T cell receptor beta chains derived from one specimen sequenced in a study of naive and memory T cell subsets. An equimolar mix of two oligonucleotides served as the beta constant-region primer for TRBC1 and TRBC2. Ligated cDNA was amplified by four rounds of PCR with nested alpha and beta constant-region primers and SP2. TCRdb used MiXCR to reprocess the UMI-ligation and nested PCR reads, holding one entry per CDR3 protein. The repertoire has roughly 140,000 distinct CDR3 sequences, roughly a fifth of them found once; the top ten carry roughly 0.68%. No antigen is known for these receptors. General study points: Especially in CD8 cells, naive repertoires contained a few larger clonotypes, possibly CD45RA-re-expressing memory cells.

Input material: naive CD8+ T cells from blood. These TCRs come from a human donor in good health.

There are a few counts of this clonotype. The rearrangement uses TRBV6-1 and TRBJ2-7; 10 bases fit TRBD2. CDR1 MNHNS and CDR2 SASEGT come from the germline V gene. The trim removed 3 bases at V and 5 bases at J, leaving 4 bases unmatched. The CDR3 runs 14 residues. This CDR3 is CASSDFLAGDEQYF. CDR3 DNA: TGTGCCAGCAGTGATTTTCTAGCGGGAGACGAGCAGTACTTC.

The rearrangement uses TRBV28 and TRBJ2-3, with 10 bases lining up with TRBD2. Trimming removed 8 bases from V and 1 base from J; junction bases left unmatched: 18. Germline CDR1 is MDHEN and CDR2 is SYDVKM. The CDR3 is 19 amino acids. The CDR3 nucleotides are TGTGCCAGCTCCGATTTCCTCGCGGCTAGCGGGAGCCGCACAGATACGCAGTATTTT. It codes for CASSDFLAASGSRTDTQYF.

The chain employs TRBV11-2 and TRBJ2-1, with D unclear. CDR3 length equals 14 residues. Germline CDR1 and CDR2: SGHAT and FQNNGV. Trimming removed 5 bases at V and 0 bases at J, with 8 bases between. The CDR3 nucleotides read TGTGCCAGCAGCCTCGCCCCCTCCTACAATGAGCAGTTCTTC. It specifies CASSLAPSYNEQFF.

The V and J genes are TRBV9 and TRBJ2-7; 7 bases line up with TRBD1. Germline CDR1 and CDR2: SGDLS and YYNGEE. V gave up 0 bases and J gave up 5 bases; unmatched junction bases: 8. This CDR3 comprises 15 residues. The DNA for the CDR3 is TGTGCCAGCAGCGTAGTAGGCAGGGGGTCGGACGAGCAGTACTTC. The encoded protein is CASSVVGRGSDEQYF.

This clonotype was seen more than once but under ten times. The J gene is TRBJ2-2, the V gene TRBV7-6, with TRBD2 matching 7 bases. V was clipped by 0 bases and J by 7 bases; unmatched bases: 2. The V gene's germline CDR1 is SGHVS and CDR2 FNYEAQ. This CDR3 spans 14 amino acids. The CDR3, as DNA: TGTGCCAGCAGCTTAGCGGCTAGCGGCGGGGAGCTGTTTTTT. This sequence encodes CASSLAASGGELFF.

The chain carries TRBV28 and TRBJ1-5; TRBD1 might be the D (5 bases). Germline lookup yields CDR1 MDHEN and CDR2 SYDVKM. The CDR3 length is 15 residues. The V gene lost 7 bases and the J gene lost 4 bases, with 17 bases spanning the gap. The CDR3 protein is CASKGEGFWNQPQHF. The CDR3 DNA follows: TGTGCCAGCAAAGGGGAGGGATTCTGGAATCAGCCCCAGCATTTT.

In its sample, this clonotype was seen a few times. This chain connects TRBV29-1 to TRBJ1-2; D is perhaps TRBD1 (5 bases). CDR1 and CDR2 (germline): SQVTM, ANQGSEA. The CDR3 has 15 residues. V lost 3 bases to trimming and J lost 0 bases, with 14 bases between them. CDR3 nucleotide sequence: TGCAGCGTTGACCAGGGACTAAAAGCTAACTATGGCTACACCTTC. Translating it yields CSVDQGLKANYGYTF.

CDR3 nucleotide sequence: TGTGCCAGCAGTGAAGCGGGACACAATCAAGAGACCCAGTACTTC. This encodes CASSEAGHNQETQYF. The V and J genes are TRBV2 and TRBJ2-5, with a weak D call TRBD1 (6 bases). The germline V gene encodes CDR1 SNHLY and CDR2 FYNNEI. The length of the CDR3 is 15 residues. V lost 0 bases, J lost 2 bases, and 10 bases lay in between.

This clonotype was counted a few times. This chain joins TRBV5-8 and TRBJ2-5; TRBD1 is a possible D gene (7 bases). This CDR3 spans 15 amino acids. V shed 0 bases and J shed 5 bases, with 14 bases lying between them. CDR1 SGHTS and CDR2 YDEGEE come from the germline V gene. The CDR3 protein is CASSLAGGRKETQYF. CDR3 bases: TGTGCCAGCAGCTTGGCAGGGGGGAGGAAGGAGACCCAGTACTTC.

The sample holds a few counts of this clonotype. This chain links TRBV28 with TRBJ2-1; D tentatively reads TRBD1 or TRBD2 (9 bases each). CDR3 length: 16 amino acids. Per the germline V gene, CDR1 is MDHEN and CDR2 is SYDVKM. V lost 8 bases and J lost 4, with 21 bases in between. The CDR3 reads CASLTGGGRDYNEQFF. In DNA form, the CDR3 reads TGTGCCAGCCTAACAGGGGGCGGGAGGGATTACAATGAGCAGTTCTTC.

The V gene is TRBV6-5, the J gene TRBJ1-1; no definite D call. The CDR3 runs to 15 residues. CDR1 is MNHEY and CDR2 is SVGAGI in the germline V gene. V was pared by 6 bases and J by 0 bases, with 14 bases between. The CDR3 loop is CASSPDTIMNTEAFF. The CDR3, as DNA: TGTGCCAGCAGCCCCGACACGATCATGAACACTGAAGCTTTCTTT.

In this sample, this clonotype turned up once. V gene TRBV6-1 combines with J gene TRBJ2-3, with D possibly TRBD1 on 6 matching bases. The CDR3 sequence is 18 residues long. Germline CDR1 is MNHNS and CDR2 is SASEGT. The V and J ends lost 4 bases and 5 bases respectively, with 25 bases between them. This chain's CDR3 is CASSGLQTGSEEEDTQYF. The CDR3 nucleotides are TGTGCCAGCAGTGGACTTCAAACAGGGTCGGAAGAAGAAGATACGCAGTATTTT.

This clonotype turned up a few times. V and J are TRBV29-1 and TRBJ2-7; the D gene is possibly TRBD1 (7 bases). The CDR3 extends over 14 amino acids. V lost 1 base to trimming and J lost 0 bases, with 10 bases between them. Looked up from germline, CDR1 is SQVTM and CDR2 is ANQGSEA. The CDR3 nucleotides are TGCAGCGTTGAAGTCAGGGGGGCCTCCTACGAGCAGTACTTC. The encoded protein is CSVEVRGASYEQYF.

The rearrangement joins TRBV20-1 to TRBJ2-3; D is undetermined. CDR3 length: 15 amino acids. Germline assignment: CDR1 DFQATT and CDR2 SNEGSKA (reference sequence). Deletions cut 2 bases from V and 0 bases from J, with 12 bases between. The CDR3 nucleotides read TGCAGTGCTAGAAGAAACAGAGCTAGCACAGATACGCAGTATTTT. Encoded protein: CSARRNRASTDTQYF.

This sequence joins TRBV29-1 and TRBJ1-2; D gene unclear. Deletions cut 8 bases from V and 0 bases from J, with 13 bases between. The CDR3 is made up of 13 amino acids. Germline CDR1 and CDR2: SQVTM and ANQGSEA. The chain's CDR3 is CSSSTKANYGYTF. CDR3 DNA: TGCAGCTCCTCGACGAAAGCTAACTATGGCTACACCTTC.

This clonotype was counted ten times or more. The chain uses TRBV20-1 and TRBJ1-6, with D maybe TRBD1 (6 bases). CDR3 length: 17 amino acids. The V end lost 3 bases, the J end lost 0 bases, and 15 bases lay between the germline ends. Germline V gene lookup returns CDR1 DFQATT and CDR2 SNEGSKA (reference sequence). The CDR3 region has the DNA TGCAGTGCTAGGGACAGCTTCAAGAGCTCCTATAATTCACCCCTCCACTTT. Translating gives CSARDSFKSSYNSPLHF.

This sequence joins TRBV7-9 and TRBJ1-1; TRBD1 agrees at 8 bases. CDR3 length equals 15 residues. V trimming: 6 bases; J trimming: 3 bases; junction bases outside the gene matches: 9. CDR1 is SEHNR, CDR2 FQNEAQ, per germline (reference sequence). The CDR3 region has the DNA TGTGCCAGCAGGCCGGACAGGGAGAAGGACACTGAAGCTTTCTTT. Its protein product is CASRPDREKDTEAFF. The full variable domain, rest sourced from reference TRBV7-9 and TRBJ1-1, is DTGVSQNPRHKITKRGQNVTFRCDPISEHNRLYWYRQTLGQGPEFLTYFQNEAQLEKSRLLSDRFSAERPKGSFSTLEIQRTEQGDSAMYLCASRPDREKDTEAFFGQGTRLTVV.

This clonotype showed up just a few times. The rearrangement links TRBV28 to TRBJ2-1; TRBD1 or TRBD2 may be the D gene (5 bases each). This CDR3 spans 14 amino acids. Germline CDR1 is MDHEN and CDR2 is SYDVKM. Trimming stripped 6 bases from V and 4 bases from J, with 13 bases between. The CDR3 loop reads CASRERDVYNEQFF. CDR3 in DNA: TGTGCCAGCAGGGAGAGGGACGTTTACAATGAGCAGTTCTTC.

This clonotype was seen more than once but under ten times. J is TRBJ2-7 and V is TRBV7-8, with TRBD1 identical over 9 bases. Losses at the gene ends were 4 bases for V and 3 bases for J; bases not matched to a gene: 7. Looked up from germline, CDR1 is SGHVS and CDR2 is FQNEAQ. This CDR3 spans 15 amino acids. The chain's CDR3 is CASSSTQGAHYEQYF. DNA for the CDR3: TGTGCCAGCAGCTCTACACAGGGGGCCCACTACGAGCAGTACTTC. Full variable domain (missing parts from reference TRBV7-8 and TRBJ2-7): GAGVSQSPRYKVAKRGQDVALRCDPISGHVSLFWYQQALGQGPEFLTYFQNEAQLDKSGLPSDRFFAERPEGSVSTLKIQRTQQEDSAVYLCASSSTQGAHYEQYFGPGTRLTVT.

This clonotype showed up just once. The genes are TRBV11-2 and TRBJ2-3; D may be TRBD1 (6 bases). Germline CDR1 reads SGHAT; CDR2 reads FQNNGV. Trimming stripped 4 bases from V and 5 bases from J, with 16 bases between. This CDR3 has 15 residues. CDR3 in amino acids: CASSSGQGIGDTQYF. The CDR3 DNA follows: TGTGCCAGCAGCTCGGGACAAGGGATTGGAGATACGCAGTATTTT.